The T cell receptor (beta chain) under discussion was sequenced for a study of PD-1 blockade in classical Hodgkin lymphoma. Study-wide results and limits: Diminished baseline TCR diversity has been reported in newly diagnosed patients relative to healthy donors.

Germline V lookup: CDR1 DFQATT, CDR2 SNEGSKA (reference sequence). With 6 bases removed from V and 4 bases from J, the gap between germline ends came to 7 bases. The CDR3 extends over 11 amino acids. Time point described: cycle 4 day 1 (C4D1), after less than seven weeks of nivolumab. Relapses following autologous stem cell transplantation were seen in all patients, with brentuximab vedotin exposure varying. Measured with immunoSEQ multiplex PCR; TCRdb has only the in-frame clones, and not every one. The sample consists of roughly 20,000 clones, over 65% of them appearing once. Points on this clone: What it recognizes is unknown.

This chain connects TRBV20-1 to TRBJ2-4; unclear D gene. The sequence came from a human donor with classical Hodgkin lymphoma. Sequencing was performed on peripheral blood mononuclear cells (PBMCs), taken before the fourth cycle of nivolumab. The chain's CDR3 is CSANLKNIQYF. The DNA for the CDR3 is TGCAGTGCCAACCTTAAAAACATTCAGTACTTC.